This T cell receptor (beta chain) was recorded in a study of T-cell reconstitution after alpha-beta-depleted transplantation in children. It was with unique molecular identifiers that the TCRbeta library was prepared. MiXCR, run by TCRdb on the PCR reads, gives a single entry per CDR3 protein. The table has approximately 400,000 distinct CDR3 sequences, under 13% seen once; the top ten hold roughly 5.5%. CDR3 size: 18 residues. With V trimmed by 0 bases and J by 4 bases, 11 bases remained unmatched. The germline CDR1 and CDR2 sequences are LGHNA and YNFKEQ. The sequences come from PBMCs from the stem cell graft donor, collected from the stem cell graft. The chain couples TRBV4-2 to TRBJ2-1, with 8 positions matching TRBD2. The TCR was taken from a human donor who donated a stem cell graft to a child with acute myeloid leukemia. The CDR3 region has the DNA TGTGCCAGCAGCCAAGATCGTTGGGCTAGCGGGTTATACAATGAGCAGTTCTTC. Its protein product is CASSQDRWASGLYNEQFF.